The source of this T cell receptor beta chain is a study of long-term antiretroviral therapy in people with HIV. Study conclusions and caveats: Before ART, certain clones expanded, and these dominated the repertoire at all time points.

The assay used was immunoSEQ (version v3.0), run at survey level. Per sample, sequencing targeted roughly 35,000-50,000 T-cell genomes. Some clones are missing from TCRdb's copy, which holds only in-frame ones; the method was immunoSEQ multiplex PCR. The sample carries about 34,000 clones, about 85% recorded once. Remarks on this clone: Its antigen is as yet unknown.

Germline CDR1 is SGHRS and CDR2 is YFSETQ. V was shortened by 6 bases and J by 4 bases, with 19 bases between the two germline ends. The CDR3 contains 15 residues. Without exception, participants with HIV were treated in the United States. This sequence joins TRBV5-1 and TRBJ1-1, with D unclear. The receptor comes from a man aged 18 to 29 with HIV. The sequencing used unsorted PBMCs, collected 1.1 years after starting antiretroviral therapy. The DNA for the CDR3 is TGCGCCAGCACCACTTCTATAAACGGCGGCACTGAAGCTTTCTTT. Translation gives CASTTSINGGTEAFF.